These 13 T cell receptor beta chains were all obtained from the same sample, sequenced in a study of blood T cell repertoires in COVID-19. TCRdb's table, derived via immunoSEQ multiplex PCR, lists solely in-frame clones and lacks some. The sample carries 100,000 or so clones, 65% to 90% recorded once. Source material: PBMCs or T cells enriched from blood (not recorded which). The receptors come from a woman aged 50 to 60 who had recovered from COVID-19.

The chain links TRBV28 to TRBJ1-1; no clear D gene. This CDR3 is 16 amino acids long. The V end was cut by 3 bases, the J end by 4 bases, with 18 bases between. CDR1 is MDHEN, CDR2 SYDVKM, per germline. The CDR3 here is CASSFLHVGAGTEAFF. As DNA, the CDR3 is TGTGCCAGCAGTTTCCTGCACGTGGGCGCGGGCACTGAAGCTTTCTTT.

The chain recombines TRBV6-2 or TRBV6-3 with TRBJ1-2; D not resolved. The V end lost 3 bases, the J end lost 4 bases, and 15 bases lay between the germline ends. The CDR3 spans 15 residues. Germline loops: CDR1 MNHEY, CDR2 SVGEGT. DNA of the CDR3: TGTGCCAGCAGTTATAAAAGCGACGAACCCTATGGCTACACCTTC. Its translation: CASSYKSDEPYGYTF.

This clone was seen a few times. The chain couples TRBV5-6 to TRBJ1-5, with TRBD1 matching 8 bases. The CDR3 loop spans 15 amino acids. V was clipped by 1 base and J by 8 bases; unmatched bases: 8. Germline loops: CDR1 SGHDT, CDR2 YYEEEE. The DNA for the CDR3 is TGTGCCAGCAGCTTGTCGGCAGGGGGCGGGAAGCCCCAGCATTTT. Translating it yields CASSLSAGGGKPQHF.

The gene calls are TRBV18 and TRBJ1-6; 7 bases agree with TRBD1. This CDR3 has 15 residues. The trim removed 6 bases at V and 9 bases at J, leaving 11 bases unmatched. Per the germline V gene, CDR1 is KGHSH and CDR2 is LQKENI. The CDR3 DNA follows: TGTGCCAGCTCCCGAATCGAGGGGGCTAGTTCACCCCTCCACTTT. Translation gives CASSRIEGASSPLHF.

Here the CDR3 reads CASTDLDSPHTF. The CDR3 coding sequence is TGTGCCAGCACCGACCTGGACAGTCCCCACACCTTC. The gene calls are TRBV6-5 and TRBJ1-2, with D tentatively TRBD1 (6 bases). V was cut by 7 bases and J by 12 bases, with 18 bases left in between. Germline CDR1 and CDR2: MNHEY and SVGAGI. The CDR3 spans 12 residues.

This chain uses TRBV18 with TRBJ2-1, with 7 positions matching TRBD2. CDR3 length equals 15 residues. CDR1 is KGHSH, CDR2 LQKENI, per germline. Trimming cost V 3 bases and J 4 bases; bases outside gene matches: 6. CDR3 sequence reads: CASSPAAGSYNEQFF. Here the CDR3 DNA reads TGTGCCAGCTCACCGGCAGCGGGATCATACAATGAGCAGTTCTTC.

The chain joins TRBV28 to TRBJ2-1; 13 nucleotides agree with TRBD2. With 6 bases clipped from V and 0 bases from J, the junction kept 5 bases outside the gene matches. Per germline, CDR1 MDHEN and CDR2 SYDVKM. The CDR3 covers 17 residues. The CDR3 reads CASSWTSGRLSYNEQFF. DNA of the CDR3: TGTGCCAGCAGCTGGACTAGCGGGAGACTCTCCTACAATGAGCAGTTCTTC.

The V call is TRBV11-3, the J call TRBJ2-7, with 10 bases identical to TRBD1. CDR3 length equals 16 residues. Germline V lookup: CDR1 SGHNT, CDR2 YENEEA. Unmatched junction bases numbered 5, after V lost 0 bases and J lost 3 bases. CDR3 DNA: TGTGCCAGCAGCTTAGACGTTGGACAGGGGGTCTACGAGCAGTACTTC. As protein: CASSLDVGQGVYEQYF.

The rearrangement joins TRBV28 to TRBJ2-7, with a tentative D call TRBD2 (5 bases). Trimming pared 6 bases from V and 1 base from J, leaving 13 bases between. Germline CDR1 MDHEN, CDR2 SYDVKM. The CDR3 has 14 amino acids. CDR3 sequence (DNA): TGTGCCAGCAGACGCCCTCCGGGGTCCTACGAGCAGTACTTC. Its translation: CASRRPPGSYEQYF.

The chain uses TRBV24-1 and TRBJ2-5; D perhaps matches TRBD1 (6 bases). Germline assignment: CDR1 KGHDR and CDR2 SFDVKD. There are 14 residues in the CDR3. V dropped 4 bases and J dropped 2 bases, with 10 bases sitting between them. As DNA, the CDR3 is TGTGCCACCAGTGACAGCGACAGGCAAGAGACCCAGTACTTC. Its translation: CATSDSDRQETQYF.

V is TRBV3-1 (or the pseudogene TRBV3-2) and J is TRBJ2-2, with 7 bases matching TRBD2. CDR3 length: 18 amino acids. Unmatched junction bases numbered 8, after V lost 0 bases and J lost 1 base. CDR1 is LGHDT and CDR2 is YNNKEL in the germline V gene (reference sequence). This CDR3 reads CASSQDGRVPGNTGELFF. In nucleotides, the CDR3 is TGTGCCAGCAGCCAAGATGGGAGGGTACCGGGGAACACCGGGGAGCTGTTTTTT.

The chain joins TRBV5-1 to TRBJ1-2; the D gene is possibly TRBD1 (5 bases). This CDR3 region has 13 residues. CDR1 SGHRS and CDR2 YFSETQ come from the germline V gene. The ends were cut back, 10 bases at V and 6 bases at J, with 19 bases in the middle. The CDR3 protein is CAGRAREGDGYTF. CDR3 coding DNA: TGCGCCGGAAGGGCCAGGGAAGGCGATGGCTACACCTTC.

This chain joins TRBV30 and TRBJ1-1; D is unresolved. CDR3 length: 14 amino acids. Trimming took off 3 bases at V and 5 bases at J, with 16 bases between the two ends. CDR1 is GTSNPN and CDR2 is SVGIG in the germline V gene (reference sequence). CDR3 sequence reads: CAWRWIKELTEAFF. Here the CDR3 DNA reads TGTGCCTGGAGATGGATAAAGGAGCTTACTGAAGCTTTCTTT.